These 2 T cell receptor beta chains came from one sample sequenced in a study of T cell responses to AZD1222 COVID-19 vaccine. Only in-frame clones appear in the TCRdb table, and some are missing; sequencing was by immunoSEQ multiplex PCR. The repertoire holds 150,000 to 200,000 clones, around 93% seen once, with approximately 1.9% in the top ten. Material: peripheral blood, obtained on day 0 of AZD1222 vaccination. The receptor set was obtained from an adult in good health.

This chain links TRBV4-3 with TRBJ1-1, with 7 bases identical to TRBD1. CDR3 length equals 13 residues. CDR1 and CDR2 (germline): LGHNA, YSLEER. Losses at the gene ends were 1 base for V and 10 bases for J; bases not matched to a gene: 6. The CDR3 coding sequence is TGCGCCAGCAGCCAAGCGGACAGGAGGCGAGCTTTCTTT. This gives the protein CASSQADRRRAFF.

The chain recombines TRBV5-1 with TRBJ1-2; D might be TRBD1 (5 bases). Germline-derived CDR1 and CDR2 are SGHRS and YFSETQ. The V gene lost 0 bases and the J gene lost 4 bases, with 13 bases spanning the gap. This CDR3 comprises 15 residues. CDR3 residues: CASSLEGEGPYGYTF. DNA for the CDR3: TGCGCCAGCAGCTTGGAAGGGGAAGGACCCTATGGCTACACCTTC.